The 28 T cell receptor beta chains below come from one sample, sequenced in a study of T cell responses to AZD1222 COVID-19 vaccine. Some clones are missing from TCRdb's copy, which holds only in-frame ones; the method was immunoSEQ multiplex PCR. The repertoire holds around 170,000 clones, with under 95% as singletons. The sample consisted of peripheral blood, taken on day 0 of AZD1222 vaccination. The receptors derive from an adult in good health.

The J gene is TRBJ2-7, the V gene TRBV5-8; D is ambiguous. There are 15 residues in the CDR3. Between the trimmed V and J ends, which lost 3 bases and 2 bases, there was a span of 15 bases. Germline loops: CDR1 SGHTS, CDR2 YDEGEE. The CDR3 coding sequence is TGTGCCAGCAGCTATGTAGGTCCGAACGCCTACGAGCAGTACTTC. This encodes CASSYVGPNAYEQYF.

The chain combines TRBV12-3 or TRBV12-4 with TRBJ2-7, with D hard to call. Trimming stripped 4 bases from V and 4 bases from J, with 11 bases between. The CDR3 contains 13 residues. The CDR3 DNA reads TGTGCCAGCAGTTACCTGGGTGGGTACGAGCAGTACTTC. It is translated as CASSYLGGYEQYF.

The chain links TRBV9 to TRBJ2-5; TRBD2 aligns across 8 bases. The length of the CDR3 is 14 residues. CDR1 is SGDLS, CDR2 YYNGEE, per germline. The V gene end was trimmed by 2 bases and the J gene end by 4 bases; junction bases not matched to a gene: 4. DNA for the CDR3: TGTGCCAGCAGCGTTGGGACTAGTCCAGAGACCCAGTACTTC. This codes for CASSVGTSPETQYF.

The chain recombines TRBV12-3 or TRBV12-4 with TRBJ1-6, with D perhaps TRBD1 (5 bases). The CDR3 is 13 residues long. Deletions cut 7 bases from V and 7 bases from J, with 11 bases between. CDR3 sequence (DNA): TGTGCCAGCACCCACTGGGGGAATTCACCCCTCCACTTT. It translates to CASTHWGNSPLHF.

This clone was counted once. The chain uses TRBV24-1 and TRBJ2-3; 8 nucleotides align to TRBD1. V was clipped by 0 bases and J by 0 bases; unmatched bases: 4. The CDR3 is 17 amino acids. Germline-derived CDR1 and CDR2 are KGHDR and SFDVKD. The CDR3 loop is CATSDLGQGSSTDTQYF. Here the CDR3 DNA reads TGTGCCACCAGTGATTTGGGACAGGGATCTAGCACAGATACGCAGTATTTT.

The V call is TRBV5-4, the J call TRBJ2-2; 7 bases line up with TRBD1. V gave up 2 bases and J gave up 5 bases; unmatched junction bases: 0. The CDR3 consists of 13 residues. Per the germline V gene, CDR1 is SGHNT and CDR2 is YYREEE (reference sequence). CDR3 region: CASSLQGTGELFF. Written as DNA, the CDR3 is TGTGCCAGCAGCTTACAGGGGACCGGGGAGCTGTTTTTT.

The CDR3 nucleotides read TGTGCCAGCAGTTCGGCCTCCTACGAGCAGTACTTC. This translates into CASSSASYEQYF. The V call is TRBV28, the J call TRBJ2-7, with D unclear. Trimming shortened V by 4 bases and J by 0 bases, and 4 bases separated the two germline ends. Germline values: CDR1 MDHEN, CDR2 SYDVKM. The CDR3 contains 12 residues.

The genes are TRBV6-5 and TRBJ1-2; the D gene is possibly TRBD1 (6 bases). This CDR3 region has 13 residues. The germline CDR1 and CDR2 sequences are MNHEY and SVGAGI. With 6 bases removed from V and 7 bases from J, the gap between germline ends came to 15 bases. The CDR3 region has the DNA TGTGCCAGCAGAAACGGGGGGGGCCTTGGCTACACCTTC. Its translation: CASRNGGGLGYTF.

The chain links TRBV24-1 to TRBJ1-2; D may be TRBD1 (5 bases). The CDR3 runs 12 residues. Germline lookup yields CDR1 KGHDR and CDR2 SFDVKD. V lost 9 bases and J 4 bases, leaving 11 bases between the germline ends. The CDR3 spells CATSDTFYGYTF. In DNA form, the CDR3 reads TGTGCCACCTCGGACACGTTCTATGGCTACACCTTC.

The genes are TRBV6-5 and TRBJ2-5, with 7 bases fitting TRBD1. CDR3 length: 14 residues. V trimming: 2 bases; J trimming: 4 bases; junction bases outside the gene matches: 4. Germline CDR1 and CDR2: MNHEY and SVGAGI. The CDR3 protein is CASSYEGAGETQYF. The CDR3 region has the DNA TGTGCCAGCAGTTACGAGGGGGCGGGAGAGACCCAGTACTTC.

The CDR3 loop is CASSPDTDNEQFF. CDR3 nucleotides: TGTGCCAGCAGCCCTGACACAGACAATGAGCAGTTCTTC. The V and J genes are TRBV5-4 and TRBJ2-1; no clear D gene. Germline V CDR1 and CDR2: SGHNT, YYREEE (reference sequence). The CDR3 contains 13 residues. V was trimmed by 4 bases and J by 5 bases, leaving 10 bases between them.

The chain combines TRBV3-1 (or the pseudogene TRBV3-2) with TRBJ2-7, with TRBD2 matching over 14 bases. V shed 5 bases, J shed 1 base, and the junction held 7 bases outside the gene matches. This CDR3 has 17 residues. CDR1 and CDR2 from the germline V gene are LGHDT and YNNKEL (reference sequence). CDR3 sequence: CASSNPGLAGESYEQYF. CDR3 bases: TGTGCCAGCAGCAATCCGGGACTAGCGGGGGAGTCCTACGAGCAGTACTTC.

The chain joins TRBV25-1 to TRBJ2-1, with D possibly TRBD2 on 6 matching bases. CDR1 is MGHDK and CDR2 is SYGVNS in the germline V gene. Trimming pared 6 bases from V and 3 bases from J, leaving 9 bases between. This CDR3 spans 13 amino acids. The CDR3 bases are TGTGCCAGCAGGGCGGGACTCTACAATGAGCAGTTCTTC. It codes for CASRAGLYNEQFF.

In this sample, this clone turned up once. The rearrangement links TRBV2 to TRBJ2-3; D ambiguous. The CDR3 is made up of 16 amino acids. V was trimmed by 0 bases and J by 6 bases, leaving 16 bases between them. The germline gives CDR1 SNHLY, CDR2 FYNNEI. The CDR3 protein is CASSEAQTPHMDTQYF. CDR3 sequence (DNA): TGTGCCAGCAGTGAAGCGCAGACACCTCATATGGATACGCAGTATTTT. The whole variable domain, filled in from reference TRBV2 and TRBJ2-3, reads EPEVTQTPSHQVTQMGQEVILRCVPISNHLYFYWYRQILGQKVEFLVSFYNNEISEKSEIFDDQFSVERPDGSNFTLKIRSTKLEDSAMYFCASSEAQTPHMDTQYFGPGTRLTVL.

The chain recombines TRBV27 with TRBJ1-3; D not certain. This CDR3 is built from 15 residues. In germline, CDR1 is MNHEY, CDR2 SMNVEV (reference sequence). Deletions cut 3 bases from V and 0 bases from J, with 9 bases between. The CDR3 nucleotides are TGTGCCAGCAGTTTGACCTATTCCTCTGGAAACACCATATATTTT. Translating it yields CASSLTYSSGNTIYF.

The V gene is TRBV7-9, the J gene TRBJ2-1, with TRBD1 matching 8 bases. Germline-derived CDR1 and CDR2 are SEHNR and FQNEAQ (reference sequence). Trimming removed 10 bases from V and 5 bases from J; junction bases left unmatched: 16. CDR3 length: 16 amino acids. CDR3 coding DNA: TGTGCCACCCTAGGGCTTCCAGGGGGCATCAACAATGAGCAGTTCTTC. Residues: CATLGLPGGINNEQFF.

The rearrangement uses TRBV27 and TRBJ1-2, with 8 bases lining up with TRBD1. From germline, CDR1 is MNHEY and CDR2 SMNVEV (reference sequence). With 5 bases clipped from V and 8 bases from J, the junction kept 4 bases outside the gene matches. There are 12 residues in the CDR3. DNA of the CDR3: TGTGCCAGCAGTACAGGGGGTTTGGGCTACACCTTC. Protein product: CASSTGGLGYTF.

With regard to this clone: Additional DNA sequences in this sample encode the identical CDR3. The V and J genes are TRBV6-1 and TRBJ1-5, with D possibly matching TRBD1 (5 bases). Looked up from germline, CDR1 is MNHNS and CDR2 is SASEGT. Deletions cut 0 bases from V and 3 bases from J, with 9 bases between. The CDR3 totals 15 residues. The CDR3 protein is CASSEAGGYNQPQHF. CDR3 DNA: TGTGCCAGCAGTGAAGCCGGGGGATACAATCAGCCCCAGCATTTT.

V gene TRBV4-2 combines with J gene TRBJ2-1; 8 bases agree with TRBD2. Germline CDR1 reads LGHNA; CDR2 reads YNFKEQ. The J segment lost 0 bases and the V segment lost 2 bases, leaving 3 bases of the junction unmatched. The CDR3 length is 16 residues. The DNA of the CDR3 is TGTGCCAGCAGCCAATTGACTAGCGTCTCCTACAATGAGCAGTTCTTC. Protein sequence: CASSQLTSVSYNEQFF.

The V call is TRBV19, the J call TRBJ1-6, with 7 positions matching TRBD1. This CDR3 has 15 residues. CDR1 is LNHDA, CDR2 SQIVND, per germline (reference sequence). Trimming at V came to 5 bases and at J to 2 bases, leaving 3 bases not matched to a gene. CDR3 sequence reads: CASSPGTAYNSPLHF. Written as DNA, the CDR3 is TGTGCCAGTAGTCCCGGGACAGCCTATAATTCACCCCTCCACTTT.

V usage is TRBV6-6 and J usage is TRBJ2-1; unclear D gene. V dropped 5 bases and J dropped 7 bases, with 9 bases sitting between them. The CDR3 runs 12 residues. Germline values: CDR1 MNHNY, CDR2 SVGAGI (reference sequence). CDR3 region: CASSASGNEQFF. The CDR3 coding sequence is TGTGCCAGCAGTGCCTCCGGGAATGAGCAGTTCTTC.

This chain joins TRBV29-1 and TRBJ1-4; perhaps TRBD1 as D (6 bases). The CDR3 length is 12 residues. Germline V gene lookup returns CDR1 SQVTM and CDR2 ANQGSEA. The ends were cut back, 4 bases at V and 8 bases at J, with 11 bases in the middle. Here the CDR3 reads CSVGGRGEKLFF. The CDR3 DNA is TGCAGCGTTGGGGGTAGGGGGGAAAAACTGTTTTTT.

This chain joins TRBV2 and TRBJ1-4; possible D gene TRBD1, 6 bases. The CDR3 covers 15 residues. The V and J ends lost 5 bases and 0 bases respectively, with 10 bases between them. The V gene's germline CDR1 is SNHLY and CDR2 FYNNEI. The CDR3 is CASSPDRTTNEKLFF. The CDR3 DNA is TGTGCCAGCAGTCCCGACAGGACAACTAATGAAAAACTGTTTTTT. Together with reference TRBV2 and TRBJ1-4, the CDR3 gives the full variable domain: EPEVTQTPSHQVTQMGQEVILRCVPISNHLYFYWYRQILGQKVEFLVSFYNNEISEKSEIFDDQFSVERPDGSNFTLKIRSTKLEDSAMYFCASSPDRTTNEKLFFGSGTQLSVL.

The chain joins TRBV9 to TRBJ1-1; D gene uncertain. CDR1 is SGDLS, CDR2 YYNGEE, per germline. The CDR3 loop spans 13 amino acids. V dropped 4 bases and J dropped 2 bases, with 9 bases sitting between them. Here the CDR3 DNA reads TGTGCCAGCAGCCCCAGGCAAAACACTGAAGCTTTCTTT. Translation gives CASSPRQNTEAFF. Full variable domain (rest looked up from reference TRBV9 and TRBJ1-1): DSGVTQTPKHLITATGQRVTLRCSPRSGDLSVYWYQQSLDQGLQFLIQYYNGEERAKGNILERFSAQQFPDLHSELNLSSLELGDSALYFCASSPRQNTEAFFGQGTRLTVV.

Concerning this clone: This specimen includes other DNA sequences encoding the same CDR3. J is TRBJ2-7 and V is TRBV19; 8 positions match TRBD1. Trimming at V came to 5 bases and at J to 2 bases, leaving 2 bases not matched to a gene. The CDR3 length is 13 residues. Looked up from germline, CDR1 is LNHDA and CDR2 is SQIVND (reference sequence). In DNA, the CDR3 is TGTGCCAGTAGTTACAGGGGGGCCTACGAGCAGTACTTC. Translated: CASSYRGAYEQYF.

On this clone itself: An end of the junction does not agree with germline; a read error may underlie this. The chain has TRBV6-6 and TRBJ2-7; D call uncertain. The CDR3 contains 11 residues. Germline loops: CDR1 MNHNY, CDR2 SVGAGI (reference sequence). In DNA form, the CDR3 reads TGTGCCAGCAGTTACTCCCACGAGCAGTACTTC. This translates into CASSYSHEQYF.

This chain links TRBV30 with TRBJ2-6; 10 bases line up with TRBD1. J gave up 0 bases and V 3 bases, and 11 bases lay outside the gene matches. CDR3 length equals 19 residues. From germline, CDR1 is GTSNPN and CDR2 SVGIG (reference sequence). In nucleotides, the CDR3 is TGTGCCTGGAGCCTTAATACGGGACAGGGGCCCTCTGGGGCCAACGTCCTGACTTTC. Translated: CAWSLNTGQGPSGANVLTF.

The rearrangement links TRBV19 to TRBJ2-1, with TRBD1 matching 9 bases. J was trimmed by 7 bases and V by 5 bases; bases with no gene match: 12. In germline, CDR1 is LNHDA, CDR2 SQIVND (reference sequence). CDR3 length: 16 amino acids. Here the CDR3 reads CASSDPGTGLFNEQFF. For the CDR3, the DNA is TGTGCCAGTAGTGACCCCGGGACAGGGCTCTTTAATGAGCAGTTCTTC.